The 19 T cell receptor beta chains presented below share a single source sample, sequenced in a study of cytomegalovirus exposure and HLA in healthy donors (dated by TCRdb to about 2017). Library method: the immunoSEQ multiplex PCR assay. A mixture of 60 forward primers for TCR Vbeta segments and 13 reverse primers for TCR Jbeta segments was used in the multiplex PCR. TCRdb mirrors the immuneACCESS table, restricted to in-frame sequences. Some clones are absent from its copies; in checked studies, under half trace to an unresolved V gene, and the reason for the others is unknown. Recorded for this sample are 150,000 or so clones; around 78% of them occurred a single time. In total, the top ten clones hold less than 1.2% of the sample. The specimen was PBMCs. The receptors stem from a middle-aged woman in good health and CMV-seronegative.

The chain couples TRBV28 to TRBJ2-7, with 7 bases that match TRBD1. The CDR3 runs to 12 residues. With 7 bases clipped from V and 6 bases from J, the junction kept 6 bases outside the gene matches. The germline CDR1 and CDR2 sequences are MDHEN and SYDVKM. Here the CDR3 reads CASTDYRGEQYF. DNA for the CDR3: TGTGCCAGCACAGACTACAGGGGCGAGCAGTACTTC. Using reference TRBV28 and TRBJ2-7 for the parts outside the CDR3, the full variable domain is DVKVTQSSRYLVKRTGEKVFLECVQDMDHENMFWYRQDPGLGLRLIYFSYDVKMKEKGDIPEGYSVSREKKERFSLILESASTNQTSMYLCASTDYRGEQYFGPGTRLTVT.

In this sample, this clone turned up a few times. The chain is built from TRBV15 and TRBJ2-7; tentatively, D is TRBD2 (7 bases). The CDR3 is 16 amino acids. Germline CDR1 reads LNHNV; CDR2 reads YYDKDF (reference sequence). Deletions cut 1 base from V and 4 bases from J, with 17 bases between. CDR3 residues: CATSRVIGGGAYEQYF. The CDR3 DNA reads as TGTGCCACCAGCAGAGTAATAGGCGGGGGCGCGTACGAGCAGTACTTC. The full variable domain, its missing parts supplied by reference TRBV15 and TRBJ2-7, is DAMVIQNPRYQVTQFGKPVTLSCSQTLNHNVMYWYQQKSSQAPKLLFHYYDKDFNNEADTPDNFQSRRPNTSFCFLDIRSPGLGDTAMYLCATSRVIGGGAYEQYFGPGTRLTVT.

CDR3 sequence (DNA): TGTGCCAGCAGAGGAGGGGCGCGGAATCAGCCCCAGCATTTT. Its translation is CASRGGARNQPQHF. V and J are TRBV28 and TRBJ1-5; possible D gene TRBD1, 5 bases. The CDR3 is 14 amino acids. V lost 6 bases, J lost 4 bases, and 13 bases lay in between. Germline lookup yields CDR1 MDHEN and CDR2 SYDVKM.

The V and J genes are TRBV6-6 and TRBJ2-7, with D perhaps matching TRBD1 (6 bases). Between the trimmed V and J ends, which lost 3 bases and 2 bases, there was a span of 14 bases. The CDR3 runs 15 residues. Germline loops: CDR1 MNHNY, CDR2 SVGAGI (reference sequence). The CDR3 loop is CASSYSRGHTYEQYF. Here the CDR3 DNA reads TGTGCCAGCAGTTATAGTAGGGGACATACCTACGAGCAGTACTTC.

This clone showed up just a few times. The rearrangement joins TRBV6-5 to TRBJ2-7; TRBD2 matches at 7 bases. Germline trimming cut 4 bases from V and 4 bases from J; bases unmatched to any gene: 7. This CDR3 spans 14 amino acids. Germline CDR1 MNHEY, CDR2 SVGAGI. Here the CDR3 DNA reads TGTGCCAGCAGTTCTAGCGGAGCGGAATACGAGCAGTACTTC. Amino acid sequence: CASSSSGAEYEQYF.

The chain uses TRBV2 and TRBJ1-5, with TRBD1 as a possible D gene (5 bases). Per germline, CDR1 SNHLY and CDR2 FYNNEI. This CDR3 has 15 residues. Trimming pared 2 bases from V and 6 bases from J, leaving 14 bases between. As DNA, the CDR3 is TGTGCCAGCAGTGAACAATATAGGGGTGTTCAGCCCCAGCATTTT. This codes for CASSEQYRGVQPQHF.

This clone was detected a few times. The V gene is TRBV28, the J gene TRBJ1-2, with D maybe TRBD1 (6 bases). V dropped 3 bases and J dropped 7 bases, with 18 bases sitting between them. Germline-derived CDR1 and CDR2 are MDHEN and SYDVKM. This CDR3 comprises 15 residues. The CDR3 DNA sequence: TGTGCCAGCAGTTTCCCTATGAGGGGGAGGGGTGGCTACACCTTC. Protein product: CASSFPMRGRGGYTF.

This clone was recorded a few times. The chain employs TRBV6-1 and TRBJ1-5; TRBD1 might be the D (5 bases). The V and J ends lost 2 bases and 9 bases respectively, with 14 bases between them. This CDR3 spans 14 amino acids. Germline V gene sequence: CDR1 MNHNS, CDR2 SASEGT. The CDR3 nucleotides read TGTGCCAGCAGTGAACTCGGGGGGAGCACGCCCCAGCATTTT. Translating gives CASSELGGSTPQHF.

This clone was found a few times. The chain links TRBV7-8 to TRBJ1-2, with a weak D call TRBD1 (5 bases). This CDR3 spans 12 amino acids. CDR1 SGHVS and CDR2 FQNEAQ come from the germline V gene. Trimming stripped 5 bases from V and 12 bases from J, with 16 bases between. The CDR3 protein is CASSVGAGMDTF. Here the CDR3 DNA reads TGTGCCAGCAGCGTAGGGGCAGGGATGGACACCTTC.

The chain employs TRBV4-2 and TRBJ2-7; TRBD2 aligns across 7 bases. The germline CDR1 and CDR2 sequences are LGHNA and YNFKEQ. CDR3 length: 15 amino acids. Unmatched junction bases numbered 4, after V lost 0 bases and J lost 2 bases. In DNA form, the CDR3 reads TGTGCCAGCAGCCAAGAAACGACTAGCCCCTACGAGCAGTACTTC. It is translated as CASSQETTSPYEQYF.

This chain connects TRBV30 to TRBJ2-5; D unresolved. The ends were cut back, 0 bases at V and 4 bases at J, with 6 bases in the middle. CDR1 GTSNPN and CDR2 SVGIG come from the germline V gene (reference sequence). The CDR3 contains 12 residues. The CDR3 DNA is TGTGCCTGGAGTGTACCGGGAGAGACCCAGTACTTC. Encoded protein: CAWSVPGETQYF.

This chain uses TRBV4-1 with TRBJ1-5; 7 nucleotides match TRBD1. The CDR3 loop spans 14 amino acids. Germline V gene lookup returns CDR1 MGHRA and CDR2 YSYEKL. J was trimmed by 5 bases and V by 4 bases; bases with no gene match: 5. CDR3: CASSPEGADQPQHF. The CDR3 bases are TGCGCCAGCAGCCCCGAGGGGGCGGATCAGCCCCAGCATTTT.

The chain couples TRBV15 to TRBJ1-2; a weak D match, TRBD1 (6 bases). V was trimmed by 0 bases and J by 8 bases, leaving 13 bases between them. CDR3 length: 14 residues. Germline loops: CDR1 LNHNV, CDR2 YYDKDF (reference sequence). The CDR3: CATSRDRTGQGYTF. CDR3 DNA sequence: TGTGCCACCAGCAGAGATCGAACAGGGCAAGGCTACACCTTC.

This sequence joins TRBV29-1 and TRBJ2-6; 8 nucleotides align to TRBD1. There are 14 residues in the CDR3. Germline V lookup: CDR1 SQVTM, CDR2 ANQGSEA. The V and J ends lost 4 bases and 4 bases, in that order; junction bases with no gene match: 3. CDR3 loop: CSVGTGIGANVLTF. The CDR3 bases are TGCAGCGTTGGGACAGGGATCGGGGCCAACGTCCTGACTTTC.

The chain recombines TRBV19 with TRBJ1-1, with 7 nucleotides matching TRBD1. Germline V lookup: CDR1 LNHDA, CDR2 SQIVND (reference sequence). Trimming at V came to 7 bases and at J to 5 bases, leaving 7 bases not matched to a gene. The CDR3 runs 13 residues. CDR3 sequence: CASMVAGGTEAFF. CDR3 bases: TGTGCCAGTATGGTGGCAGGGGGAACTGAAGCTTTCTTT.

The CDR3 coding sequence is TGTGCCAGCAGCTTGGGACTAGCGGGAATGAGCGAGCAGTACTTC. Translation: CASSLGLAGMSEQYF. The chain carries TRBV9 and TRBJ2-7; TRBD2 matches 13 bases. V lost 4 bases and J lost 6; bases outside the gene matches: 7. CDR3 size: 15 residues. Germline-derived CDR1 and CDR2 are SGDLS and YYNGEE.

V usage is TRBV11-3 and J usage is TRBJ1-1; unclear D gene. In germline, CDR1 is SGHNT, CDR2 YENEEA. The ends were cut back, 0 bases at V and 4 bases at J, with 6 bases in the middle. CDR3 length: 13 amino acids. The CDR3 loop is CASSLDRLTEAFF. The DNA for the CDR3 is TGTGCCAGCAGCTTAGACAGACTCACTGAAGCTTTCTTT. The whole variable domain, filled in from reference TRBV11-3 and TRBJ1-1, reads EAGVVQSPRYKIIEKKQPVAFWCNPISGHNTLYWYLQNLGQGPELLIRYENEEAVDDSQLPKDRFSAERLKGVDSTLKIQPAELGDSAVYLCASSLDRLTEAFFGQGTRLTVV.

This chain connects TRBV5-1 to TRBJ2-5, with 8 bases aligning to TRBD2. The CDR3 contains 14 residues. From germline, CDR1 is SGHRS and CDR2 YFSETQ. V lost 4 bases to trimming and J lost 1 base; unmatched junction nucleotides: 3. CDR3 residues: CASSPGGPQETQYF. As DNA, the CDR3 is TGCGCCAGCAGCCCGGGAGGGCCCCAAGAGACCCAGTACTTC.

The genes are TRBV6-1 and TRBJ1-1; D possibly corresponds to TRBD1 (6 bases). The V gene's germline CDR1 is MNHNS and CDR2 SASEGT. V shed 6 bases and J shed 3 bases, with 17 bases lying between them. The CDR3 is 15 amino acids. CDR3 sequence (DNA): TGTGCCAGCAGATTCCAACTGAACAGGGACACTGAAGCTTTCTTT. Protein product: CASRFQLNRDTEAFF.